What follows is one TCR beta chain and its context. This clone was detected a few times. The clone's antigen remains unknown. No base qualities exist here, and no much larger clone lies one base off it. The data were taken from a study of blood T cell repertoires in COVID-19 (dated by TCRdb to the early 2020s). With respect to the entire study: Samples from collaborators originated in the United States, Italy and Spain and spanned both the acute and convalescent phases of COVID-19. The samples were drawn from the first 160 participants of the ongoing ImmuneRACE study and from more than 1,000 subjects provided by 6 global collaborators. The sample metadata nearly always contained a de-identified subject ID, COVID-19 status, age in years and sex. Subjects who had been exposed to COVID-19, were actively infected with it, or had recovered from it provided the deeply sampled blood TCRbeta repertoires that made up the dataset. The material from the prospective study consisted of cDNA or gDNA derived from T cells, B-cell-depleted T cells, or PBMCs. The repertoires were made available in a free public database intended to serve as a resource for research on the immune response to SARS-CoV-2. Where available, HLA class I and class II types were taken from metadata supplied by the sample provider and were not determined by assay-based typing. Points the paper makes about the study in general: How much clinical and demographic metadata was included differed by source and by participant, and the metadata was provided uncurated.

TCRbeta CDR3 regions were amplified from genomic DNA using the immunoSEQ Assay, a bias-controlled multiplex PCR. The paper's processing steps were these. Nucleated cell counts per sample were estimated from amplification of reference gene primers within the assay. To quantify the absolute abundance of each unique TCRbeta CDR3 rearrangement, sequence reads were collapsed and filtered. Productive Simpson clonality was computed per sample as the square root of Simpson's diversity index over productive rearrangements. Drawn from immuneACCESS, this table holds only the in-frame rearrangements with V and J called that TCRdb kept. Clones are partly lost; checked studies trace under half to an unresolved V gene and leave the rest unexplained. V and J calls and clone size come straight from that table; D and trimming were deduced from the DNA. The sample profile shows about 250,000 clones; just over 85% of them were found once. The biggest ten clones account for 15% to 19% of the sample.

In the prospective study, participants were roughly 18 to 100 years old, resided in about two dozen geographic areas of the United States, and were enrolled through a virtual design. In the prospective study, cohorts were assigned on the basis of participant-reported clinical history obtained from a screening survey and a study questionnaire. Recovered participants in ImmuneRACE Cohort 3 were defined by two consecutive negative NP/OP PCR tests, clearance by a healthcare professional, or resolution of symptoms. In the prospective study, whole blood, serum and a nasopharyngeal or oropharyngeal swab were collected from each participant by mobile phlebotomists. Prospective study participants could optionally give additional blood draws and questionnaires over an approximately two-month period. Before DNA extraction, blood samples from the prospective study were shipped at room temperature or frozen.

The germline V gene provides CDR1 SGHAT and CDR2 FQNNGV. Counted from cysteine to phenylalanine, this CDR3 has 13 amino acids. Only the CDR3 portion is preserved as DNA: 39 bases, with reading frame beginning at the first base. V drops 3 bases and J drops 4 bases, leaving 7 bases in between. The clonotype originates from a man aged 18 to 35 who had recovered from COVID-19. Sequenced input: PBMCs or T cells enriched from blood (not recorded which). The sequence joins TRBV11-2 to TRBJ1-3; there is no confident call for the D gene. Here is the DNA: TGTGCCAGCAGCTTGGCGGGGGGAAACACCATATATTTT. This translates into CASSLAGGNTIYF.